The sample holds a few counts of the clone carrying this TCR beta chain. Its antigen is unknown. The CDR3 totals 18 residues. Germline CDR1 and CDR2: MRHNA and SNTAGT. The ends were cut back, 3 bases at V and 4 bases at J, with 22 bases in the middle. Researchers took RNA transcripts and amplified the TCR beta CDR3 regions from them. HTBI primers were employed in a first-round RT-PCR of the TCR CDR3. TCRdb redid the calling of the multiplex PCR reads with MiXCR, one entry per CDR3 protein. This repertoire shows about 600,000 distinct CDR3 sequences, 14% found once; its top ten account for 12%. These data come from a study of T cells in Graves' hyperthyroidism and ophthalmopathy. General study points: Separating ophthalmopathy from stable hyperthyroidism was achieved by a 13 V-J model.

Under 3 months was the duration of disease in ophthalmopathy patients, who also had a Clinical Activity Score of at least 3 and a NOSPECS grade of at least 4. The authors took PBMCs from 7.5 to 10 ml fresh peripheral blood. The chain joins TRBV6-4 to TRBJ2-1; D perhaps matches TRBD2 (5 bases). The source of this sequence is a woman aged 45 to 65 with Graves' ophthalmopathy. The specimen was blood. CDR3 sequence reads: CASSEVAPTRARYNEQFF. In DNA form, the CDR3 reads TGTGCCAGCAGTGAAGTCGCGCCAACTAGGGCGAGATACAATGAGCAGTTCTTC.